One and the same sample provided the 24 T cell receptor beta chains below, sequenced in a study of shared clonotypes between healthy human individuals. The protocol was immunoSEQ multiplex PCR, while the TCRdb copy is restricted to in-frame clones and leaves out a portion. The sample lists over a million clones, around 82% occurring once. Sequenced material: memory CD4+ T cells from PBMCs. As for subset: CD45RA-negative fraction. The receptors stem from a man younger than 30 in good health. Some clones in this sample may be carry-over from other donors' samples.

The chain links TRBV7-9 to TRBJ2-1; D is undetermined. V was trimmed by 7 bases and J by 5 bases, leaving 15 bases between them. Germline CDR1 and CDR2: SEHNR and FQNEAQ (reference sequence). The CDR3 contains 14 residues. The CDR3 is CASTDPPNDNEQFF. In nucleotides, the CDR3 is TGTGCCAGCACGGACCCCCCCAATGACAATGAGCAGTTCTTC.

Turning to this clone: This is likely an artifact of a read error, given a far larger clone one base away. The rearrangement links TRBV6-1 to TRBJ1-1; no clear D. CDR1 MNHNS and CDR2 SASEGT come from the germline V gene. This CDR3 comprises 14 residues. CDR3 DNA: TGTGTCAGCAGTGCTCTCTCGGGGAGCACTGAAGCTTTCTTT. Translated, it gives CVSSALSGSTEAFF.

The chain joins TRBV9 to TRBJ2-2, with 7 bases lining up with TRBD2. The CDR3 runs 16 residues. V trimming: 3 bases; J trimming: 4 bases; junction bases outside the gene matches: 9. Germline V gene data show CDR1 as SGDLS and CDR2 as YYNGEE. CDR3 nucleotides: TGTGCCAGCAGCGCGGGTGCGGGGGTTGGCACCGGGGAGCTGTTTTTT. Amino acid sequence: CASSAGAGVGTGELFF.

The chain is built from TRBV27 and TRBJ2-1; D is possibly TRBD1 or TRBD2 (6 bases each). The CDR3 covers 18 residues. Germline V gene sequence: CDR1 MNHEY, CDR2 SMNVEV (reference sequence). V was shortened by 6 bases and J by 7 bases, with 28 bases between the two germline ends. The CDR3 here is CASSYPRMGGQIGNEQFF. For the CDR3, the DNA is TGTGCCAGCAGCTACCCCCGTATGGGGGGACAAATTGGGAATGAGCAGTTCTTC.

The chain employs TRBV28 and TRBJ2-7; TRBD2 matches 13 bases. The CDR3 length is 15 residues. Germline V gene lookup returns CDR1 MDHEN and CDR2 SYDVKM. Trimming cost V 6 bases and J 4 bases; bases outside gene matches: 6. CDR3: CASSRGLAGVYEQYF. The CDR3 DNA follows: TGTGCCAGCAGCCGCGGACTAGCGGGAGTATACGAGCAGTACTTC.

This chain connects TRBV9 to TRBJ2-3; 8 nucleotides agree with TRBD2. Germline V CDR1 and CDR2: SGDLS, YYNGEE. The trim removed 2 bases at V and 4 bases at J, leaving 15 bases unmatched. The CDR3 is made up of 18 amino acids. The CDR3 region is CASSVDTSWGLVPDTQYF. The CDR3 nucleotides read TGTGCCAGCAGCGTCGATACCTCGTGGGGACTAGTACCAGATACGCAGTATTTT.

The chain is built from TRBV7-8 and TRBJ2-3; D is ambiguous. The ends were cut back, 1 base at V and 6 bases at J, with 26 bases in the middle. The CDR3 length is 19 residues. Germline CDR1 is SGHVS and CDR2 is FQNEAQ. CDR3 residues: CASSLEWTPQRPPGDTQYF. CDR3 DNA sequence: TGTGCCAGCAGCTTAGAATGGACCCCACAGAGGCCACCGGGTGATACGCAGTATTTT.

The chain is built from TRBV5-1 and TRBJ2-7; TRBD2 matches at 8 bases. V gave up 4 bases and J gave up 1 base; unmatched junction bases: 10. From germline, CDR1 is SGHRS and CDR2 YFSETQ. CDR3 size: 16 residues. The CDR3 nucleotides read TGCGCCAGCAGCCTATTCAGCGGGAGAAGTTCCTACGAGCAGTACTTC. Its protein is CASSLFSGRSSYEQYF.

This clone was seen only once. The V and J genes are TRBV6-5 and TRBJ2-2; unclear D gene. This CDR3 has 14 amino acids. CDR1 is MNHEY, CDR2 SVGAGI, per germline. The germline V and J ends were trimmed by 7 bases and 0 bases, with 9 bases remaining between them. The CDR3 DNA is TGTGCCAGCACCCAGCGTACGAACACCGGGGAGCTGTTTTTT. Translating it yields CASTQRTNTGELFF.

The rearrangement links TRBV19 to TRBJ1-4; weak D call: TRBD1 (5 bases). The CDR3 is made up of 14 amino acids. CDR1 LNHDA and CDR2 SQIVND come from the germline V gene (reference sequence). V was pared by 4 bases and J by 8 bases, with 14 bases between. CDR3 DNA: TGTGCCAGTAGTAAGGTGACAGCTTTGGAAAAACTGTTTTTT. It translates to CASSKVTALEKLFF.

This clone was seen a few times. Other DNA sequences in the sample encode the same CDR3. V gene TRBV7-3 combines with J gene TRBJ2-5, with D perhaps matching TRBD1 (6 bases). This CDR3 is 13 amino acids long. V lost 4 bases and J lost 3, with 9 bases in between. Germline V gene lookup returns CDR1 SGHTA and CDR2 FQGTGA. The CDR3 nucleotides are TGTGCCAGCAGCTCGGGACAAAAAGAGACCCAGTACTTC. Translating gives CASSSGQKETQYF.

As concerns this clone: Other DNA sequences from this sample encode an identical CDR3 as well. The rearrangement links TRBV7-9 to TRBJ2-5; D gene ambiguous. Trimming pared 3 bases from V and 1 base from J, leaving 3 bases between. The CDR3 has 12 residues. CDR1 is SEHNR and CDR2 is FQNEAQ in the germline V gene (reference sequence). CDR3 residues: CASSFSQETQYF. The CDR3 DNA reads as TGTGCCAGCAGCTTCAGCCAAGAGACCCAGTACTTC.

V and J are TRBV11-2 and TRBJ2-7, with D perhaps matching TRBD1 (5 bases). Per germline, CDR1 SGHAT and CDR2 FQNNGV. Between the trimmed V and J ends, which lost 6 bases and 3 bases, there was a span of 12 bases. This CDR3 is 13 amino acids long. In DNA, the CDR3 is TGTGCCAGCAGAACAAACAGGAACTACGAGCAGTACTTC. This translates into CASRTNRNYEQYF.

This chain links TRBV18 with TRBJ2-7; possibly TRBD2 for D (7 bases). The length of the CDR3 is 17 residues. With 1 base removed from V and 3 bases from J, the gap between germline ends came to 19 bases. Germline lookup yields CDR1 KGHSH and CDR2 LQKENI. The CDR3 nucleotides read TGTGCCAGCTCACCACGGGGGGGCACCTCGCACGACTACGAGCAGTACTTC. Translated, it gives CASSPRGGTSHDYEQYF.

The chain couples TRBV4-2 to TRBJ2-5; the D gene is possibly TRBD2 (5 bases). CDR3 length: 14 residues. The V and J ends lost 0 bases and 5 bases respectively, with 10 bases between them. The germline V gene has CDR1 LGHNA and CDR2 YNFKEQ. CDR3 DNA: TGTGCCAGCAGCCAAGAGGAGGAGTGGGAGACCCAGTACTTC. Amino acids: CASSQEEEWETQYF.

The rearrangement links TRBV20-1 to TRBJ2-5; the D is unclear. The DNA end is more similar to TRBJ2-7, so the J call may be wrong. The V gene's germline CDR1 is DFQATT and CDR2 SNEGSKA (reference sequence). The length of the CDR3 is 11 residues. The CDR3 DNA reads as TGCAGTGCTCGTTCGGTCTACGAGCAGTACTTC. Its translation is CSARSVYEQYF.

The CDR3 region has the DNA TGTGCCATGAAAGACAGGGACAGAGGCACAGATACGCAGTATTTT. It is translated as CAMKDRDRGTDTQYF. The rearrangement uses TRBV10-3 and TRBJ2-3; 7 positions agree with TRBD1. There are 15 residues in the CDR3. J gave up 1 base and V 9 bases, and 10 bases lay outside the gene matches. Germline V gene data show CDR1 as ENHRY and CDR2 as SYGVKD.

V is TRBV7-2 and J is TRBJ2-1; 11 bases agree with TRBD2. V lost 1 base and J lost 10; bases outside the gene matches: 12. CDR3 length: 17 residues. Germline-derived CDR1 and CDR2 are SGHTA and FQGNSA. The CDR3 DNA sequence: TGTGCCAGCAGCTTAGGAACTAGCGGGAGTCGGGTTTTAGAGCAGTTCTTC. Its translation is CASSLGTSGSRVLEQFF.

Points on this clone: A far larger clone is off by one base, so a read error is likely. The V and J genes are TRBV30 and TRBJ1-4; 10 bases line up with TRBD1. The CDR3 has 17 amino acids. Germline V gene sequence: CDR1 GTSNPN, CDR2 SVGIG (reference sequence). J gave up 7 bases and V 2 bases, and 13 bases lay outside the gene matches. CDR3 region: CAWSPLGQGGRGEKLFF. The CDR3, as DNA: TGTGCCTGGAGTCCCTTAGGACAGGGGGGTCGGGGTGAAAAACTGTTTTTT.

This clone was seen just once. This chain uses TRBV5-1 with TRBJ1-2; TRBD1 aligns across 9 bases. CDR3 length: 19 residues. CDR1 and CDR2 from the germline V gene are SGHRS and YFSETQ. V trimming: 3 bases; J trimming: 4 bases; junction bases outside the gene matches: 19. Here the CDR3 DNA reads TGCGCCAGCAGCTCTACGTTTTGGGACAGGGAGGGAGTAACCTATGGCTACACCTTC. Residues: CASSSTFWDREGVTYGYTF.

This clone was picked up a small number of times. This chain links TRBV7-7 with TRBJ2-1, with 7 bases lining up with TRBD1. CDR3 length: 14 amino acids. V lost 5 bases, J lost 9 bases, and 10 bases stayed unmatched. Germline V lookup: CDR1 SSHAT, CDR2 FNYEAQ (reference sequence). This CDR3 reads CASSLGTARGEQFF. The DNA of the CDR3 is TGTGCCAGCAGCCTTGGGACAGCCCGGGGTGAGCAGTTCTTC. Together with reference TRBV7-7 and TRBJ2-1, the CDR3 gives the full variable domain: GAGVSQSPRYKVTKRGQDVTLRCDPISSHATLYWYQQALGQGPEFLTYFNYEAQPDKSGLPSDRFSAERPEGSISTLTIQRTEQRDSAMYRCASSLGTARGEQFFGPGTRLTVL.

This clone was counted between two and nine times. Distinct nucleotide sequences in the sample also encode this CDR3. The J gene is TRBJ2-7, the V gene TRBV28, with D tentatively TRBD1 (6 bases). V was trimmed by 7 bases and J by 3 bases, leaving 13 bases between them. Germline-derived CDR1 and CDR2 are MDHEN and SYDVKM. The CDR3 runs 13 residues. This CDR3 reads CASTRDTSYEQYF. Written as DNA, the CDR3 is TGTGCCAGCACCAGGGACACCAGCTACGAGCAGTACTTC.

V gene TRBV7-9 combines with J gene TRBJ1-2; 11 nucleotides align to TRBD1. V shed 6 bases, J shed 4 bases, and the junction held 16 bases outside the gene matches. Per germline, CDR1 SEHNR and CDR2 FQNEAQ (reference sequence). The CDR3 totals 18 residues. CDR3 DNA: TGTGCCAGCAGGGGCTCGGTTGGACAGGGGGCTCCTGCCTATGGCTACACCTTC. Residues: CASRGSVGQGAPAYGYTF.

This sequence joins TRBV14 and TRBJ2-3; 10 bases agree with TRBD1. V trimming: 4 bases; J trimming: 4 bases; junction bases outside the gene matches: 5. CDR3 size: 15 residues. Looked up from germline, CDR1 is SGHDN and CDR2 is FVKESK. The CDR3 sequence is CASSRTGGSADTQYF. In DNA, the CDR3 is TGTGCCAGCAGCCGGACAGGGGGTTCAGCAGATACGCAGTATTTT.